The clone carrying this T cell receptor (beta chain) was observed a handful of times. This record comes from a study of regulatory T cells in long-lasting Graves disease. In building TCR beta libraries, iRepertoire HTBI primers were used together with Arm-PCR of CDR3 regions. MiXCR, applied by TCRdb to the multiplex PCR reads, yields one record per CDR3 protein. Among 200,000 to 250,000 distinct CDR3 sequences, around 20% were seen once, and the ten largest hold more than 20%. The CDR3 runs 15 residues. The junction had 9 bases not matched to a gene; V was cut back by 5 bases and J by 8 bases. From germline, CDR1 is LNHDA and CDR2 SQIVND (reference sequence). Time point reported: newly diagnosed GD, antithyroid drugs for less than 3 months. PBMC-extracted RNA yielded the TCR library.

The TCR originated in a female donor with Graves disease. The chain is built from TRBV19 and TRBJ1-2, with 12 positions matching TRBD1. The input for sequencing was peripheral blood mononuclear cells (PBMCs), taken at new diagnosis, from a patient treated with antithyroid drugs. CDR3 DNA: TGTGCCAGTAGTGACCGGGACAGGGGGCCGTTGGGCTACACCTTC. It codes for CASSDRDRGPLGYTF. Full variable domain (outside the CDR3, taken from reference TRBV19 and TRBJ1-2): DGGITQSPKYLFRKEGQNVTLSCEQNLNHDAMYWYRQDPGQGLRLIYYSQIVNDFQKGDIAEGYSVSREKKESFPLTVTSAQKNPTAFYLCASSDRDRGPLGYTFGSGTRLTVV.